This T cell receptor beta chain appears in the sequencing data of a study of blood T cell repertoires in COVID-19. Whole-study context: COVID-19 samples, acute and convalescent, were from the United States, Italy and Spain. In each case, the material was cDNA or gDNA derived from T cells, B-cell-depleted T cells, or PBMCs.

The V segment lost 0 bases and the J segment 4 bases; nucleotides outside the gene matches: 4. Per the germline V gene, CDR1 is MNHEY and CDR2 is SVGAGI. The CDR3 length is 16 residues. In the authors' workflow: Using reference gene primer amplification, nucleated cell counts were estimated. Data came from immunoSEQ multiplex PCR; TCRdb stores just in-frame clones and leaves some out. D and trimming were read from the DNA, whereas the V and J calls and clone size are those reported in that table. The sample contains 41,000 or so clones, about 90% of which appear only once. The rearrangement joins TRBV6-5 to TRBJ2-7; TRBD1 matches at 12 bases. The sequencing sample was made of peripheral blood. The receptor comes from a man in his sixties with acute or convalescent COVID-19. Here the CDR3 reads CASSYSGTGGSYEQYF. CDR3 coding DNA: TGTGCCAGCAGTTACTCGGGGACAGGGGGCTCTTACGAGCAGTACTTC.